These T cell receptor beta chains were read from a single sample in a study of blood T cell repertoires in COVID-19. Profiled with immunoSEQ multiplex PCR; TCRdb holds only in-frame clones, not every one. The sample carries tens of thousands of clones, roughly three quarters recorded once. Sequenced sample: peripheral blood. The receptors were sampled from a man in his sixties or seventies with acute or convalescent COVID-19. Both conserved end residues are part of each CDR3. The D gene is left open where the match is weak. Expanded clones are given a class, and other clones once, few, many or no size at all.

DNA: TGTGCCAGCTCTATTCTTACCTCTTTCCACAATGAGCAGTTCTTC
CDR3: CASSILTSFHNEQFF
length: 15
size: NA
J: TRBJ2-1
D: NA
V: TRBV28

DNA: TGTGCCAGCAGCTTGGGACAGGGGATCCAAGAGACCCAGTACTTC
CDR3: CASSLGQGIQETQYF
length: 15
size: NA
J: TRBJ2-5
D: TRBD1
V: TRBV5-4

DNA: TGTGCCAGCAGCTTGGGGGTCGGGAGCGGATCCTACAATGAGCAGTTCTTC
CDR3: CASSLGVGSGSYNEQFF
length: 17
size: NA
J: TRBJ2-1
D: NA
V: TRBV7-9

DNA: TGTGCCAGCCGGGACAGGAACTACGAGCAGTACTTC
CDR3: CASRDRNYEQYF
length: 12
size: NA
J: TRBJ2-7
D: TRBD1
V: TRBV28

DNA: TGTGCCAGCAGTTACGCGGGAGGAATCCACAATGAGCAGTTCTTC
CDR3: CASSYAGGIHNEQFF
length: 15
size: once
J: TRBJ2-1
D: TRBD2
V: TRBV6-2/TRBV6-3

DNA: TGTGCCAGCAGTCGGCAGGGGGGCGAGCAGTACTTC
CDR3: CASSRQGGEQYF
length: 12
size: NA
J: TRBJ2-7
D: NA
V: TRBV7-3

DNA: TGTGCCAGCAGCCACGTAGGGGGTTGGAACACCGGGGAGCTGTTTTTT
CDR3: CASSHVGGWNTGELFF
length: 16
size: NA
J: TRBJ2-2
D: NA
V: TRBV6-2/TRBV6-3

DNA: TGTGCCAGCTCGTCAGGACAGCCGGATAATTCACCCCTCCACTTT
CDR3: CASSSGQPDNSPLHF
length: 15
size: NA
J: TRBJ1-6
D: NA
V: TRBV18

DNA: TGTGCCAGCTCACCACGTGCGGGAGCGAGTAATGAGCAGTTCTTC
CDR3: CASSPRAGASNEQFF
length: 15
size: NA
J: TRBJ2-1
D: TRBD2
V: TRBV18

DNA: TGTGCCAGCAGCCAAACCCTAGCGGGACAAGAGACCCAGTACTTC
CDR3: CASSQTLAGQETQYF
length: 15
size: NA
J: TRBJ2-5
D: TRBD2
V: TRBV3-1/TRBV3-2

DNA: TGTGCCAGCAGCTTGGCCCGGATAGCGGGAGGGATCACAGATACGCAGTATTTT
CDR3: CASSLARIAGGITDTQYF
length: 18
size: few
J: TRBJ2-3
D: TRBD2
V: TRBV5-4

DNA: TGTGCCAGTAGTAGGATTGGCGGGGGGAATGAAAAACTGTTTTTT
CDR3: CASSRIGGGNEKLFF
length: 15
size: NA
J: TRBJ1-4
D: NA
V: TRBV19

DNA: TGTGCCAGCTATACTAGCGGGTACAATGAGCAGTTCTTC
CDR3: CASYTSGYNEQFF
length: 13
size: few
J: TRBJ2-1
D: TRBD2
V: TRBV7-2

DNA: TGTGCCAGCAGTTTAGAGGAAACTGAAGCTTTCTTT
CDR3: CASSLEETEAFF
length: 12
size: NA
J: TRBJ1-1
D: NA
V: TRBV2

DNA: TGTGCCAGCAGCTTAGCCGGACAGGGAATAGAGACCCAGTACTTC
CDR3: CASSLAGQGIETQYF
length: 15
size: few
J: TRBJ2-5
D: TRBD1
V: TRBV7-9

DNA: TGTGCCATCAGTGAGGCCTACACAGATACGCAGTATTTT
CDR3: CAISEAYTDTQYF
length: 13
size: NA
J: TRBJ2-3
D: NA
V: TRBV10-3

DNA: TGTGCCAGCAGCGTAGGGGCTAGCGGCAATGAGCAGTTCTTC
CDR3: CASSVGASGNEQFF
length: 14
size: NA
J: TRBJ2-1
D: TRBD2
V: TRBV9

DNA: TGTGCCAGCAGTGACCGCCCACCACCCAGCTACGAGCAGTACTTC
CDR3: CASSDRPPPSYEQYF
length: 15
size: few
J: TRBJ2-7
D: NA
V: TRBV6-1

DNA: TGCAGCGTTAGGACTAGCGGGAAAGGGGACACCGGGGAGCTGTTTTTT
CDR3: CSVRTSGKGDTGELFF
length: 16
size: NA
J: TRBJ2-2
D: TRBD2
V: TRBV29-1

DNA: TGTGCCAGCTCACCGGCCACAGGAGGGAGGTCCTATGAAGCTTTCTTT
CDR3: CASSPATGGRSYEAFF
length: 16
size: NA
J: TRBJ1-1
D: NA
V: TRBV18

DNA: TGTGCCAGCAAGAGTTCAGACAGGGGCAACACCGGGGAGCTGTTTTTT
CDR3: CASKSSDRGNTGELFF
length: 16
size: NA
J: TRBJ2-2
D: TRBD1
V: TRBV28

DNA: TGCGCCAGCAGCTTGGAACCGGGAGGGAGCAATGAGCAGTTCTTC
CDR3: CASSLEPGGSNEQFF
length: 15
size: NA
J: TRBJ2-1
D: TRBD2
V: TRBV5-1

DNA: TGCAGCGTTGATGGGCTAGCGGAAGATACGCAGTATTTT
CDR3: CSVDGLAEDTQYF
length: 13
size: NA
J: TRBJ2-3
D: TRBD2
V: TRBV29-1

DNA: TGTGCCAGCAGCTTAAAGGGAGGGAGGGCTGAAGCTTTCTTT
CDR3: CASSLKGGRAEAFF
length: 14
size: few
J: TRBJ1-1
D: NA
V: TRBV7-9

DNA: TGTGCCAGCATCATCCGGGGGGAGGAGGACTATGGCTACACCTTC
CDR3: CASIIRGEEDYGYTF
length: 15
size: NA
J: TRBJ1-2
D: NA
V: TRBV28

DNA: TGTGCCAGTAGTATAGATGATGGGACTAGCAGTGCGCAGTATTTT
CDR3: CASSIDDGTSSAQYF
length: 15
size: NA
J: TRBJ2-3
D: TRBD2
V: TRBV19

DNA: TGTGCCACCGGAGGACAGGGGAGGATCAATGAGCAGTTCTTC
CDR3: CATGGQGRINEQFF
length: 14
size: NA
J: TRBJ2-1
D: TRBD1
V: TRBV24-1

DNA: TGTGCCAGCACCCGACAGGCGCAAGGCAATCAGCCCCAGCATTTT
CDR3: CASTRQAQGNQPQHF
length: 15
size: NA
J: TRBJ1-5
D: NA
V: TRBV6-5

DNA: TGTGCCAGTGCCCGGGACAGGGGGCAAATGAACACTGAAGCTTTCTTT
CDR3: CASARDRGQMNTEAFF
length: 16
size: NA
J: TRBJ1-1
D: TRBD1
V: TRBV19

DNA: TGTGCCAGCATTGGGCAAGGGGTGATAAATGGAGAGACCCAGTACTTC
CDR3: CASIGQGVINGETQYF
length: 16
size: NA
J: TRBJ2-5
D: NA
V: TRBV6-6

DNA: TGCGCCAGCAGCCCCCGCTCAAGCGGCTCCTACAATGAGCAGTTCTTC
CDR3: CASSPRSSGSYNEQFF
length: 16
size: NA
J: TRBJ2-1
D: NA
V: TRBV5-1

DNA: TGTGCCAGTAGTCTCACCCGGGACAGGGGACGCACAGATACGCAGTATTTT
CDR3: CASSLTRDRGRTDTQYF
length: 17
size: NA
J: TRBJ2-3
D: TRBD1
V: TRBV19

DNA: TGTGCCAGCAGCGTAGCGGGAGAAGAGACCCAGTACTTC
CDR3: CASSVAGEETQYF
length: 13
size: once
J: TRBJ2-5
D: NA
V: TRBV9

DNA: TGTGCCAGCAGCCCTACGGAGGGTAGCCGTGAGACCCAGTACTTC
CDR3: CASSPTEGSRETQYF
length: 15
size: NA
J: TRBJ2-5
D: NA
V: TRBV9

DNA: TGTGCCAGCAGTCCCCTCAGGGAAGGAGAGCAGTTCTTC
CDR3: CASSPLREGEQFF
length: 13
size: NA
J: TRBJ2-1
D: NA
V: TRBV6-2/TRBV6-3

DNA: TGTGCCAGCAGCTTTGCCAGGGACAGGGGCTACGAGCAGTACTTC
CDR3: CASSFARDRGYEQYF
length: 15
size: once
J: TRBJ2-7
D: TRBD1
V: TRBV7-9

DNA: TGTGCCAGCACCACCCCCGGGGGACTCAGCTACGAGCAGTACTTC
CDR3: CASTTPGGLSYEQYF
length: 15
size: NA
J: TRBJ2-7
D: NA
V: TRBV28

DNA: TGCGCCAGCAGTCAATCGTCCCCTAGCGGGGAGGTTCGGATCTCCTACGAGCAGTACTTC
CDR3: CASSQSSPSGEVRISYEQYF
length: 20
size: NA
J: TRBJ2-7
D: TRBD2
V: TRBV23-1

DNA: TGTGCCAGCTCCCACGCGGCGGACAGCCATAATTCACCCCTCCACTTT
CDR3: CASSHAADSHNSPLHF
length: 16
size: NA
J: TRBJ1-6
D: NA
V: TRBV18

DNA: TGTGCCAGCAGCAGGGCAAACTATGGCTACACCTTC
CDR3: CASSRANYGYTF
length: 12
size: NA
J: TRBJ1-2
D: NA
V: TRBV27

DNA: TGTGCCAGCAGCCACCGGACTAGCGGGAGGGGCGGGGAGACCCAGTACTTC
CDR3: CASSHRTSGRGGETQYF
length: 17
size: NA
J: TRBJ2-5
D: TRBD2
V: TRBV3-1/TRBV3-2

DNA: TGTGCCAGTAGTAAACAGGGCTCACCGCCCCAGCATTTT
CDR3: CASSKQGSPPQHF
length: 13
size: once
J: TRBJ1-5
D: NA
V: TRBV19

DNA: TGTGCCATCAGTGGCGGACCGGGACTGAACTCTGGAAACACCATATATTTT
CDR3: CAISGGPGLNSGNTIYF
length: 17
size: NA
J: TRBJ1-3
D: NA
V: TRBV10-3

DNA: TGTGCCAGCAGCTTAGCCGGGGGTAGCCCGGGCTACACCTTC
CDR3: CASSLAGGSPGYTF
length: 14
size: NA
J: TRBJ1-2
D: NA
V: TRBV7-9

DNA: TGTGCCAGTAGTATAGGGGCAGTCAACTATGGCTACACCTTC
CDR3: CASSIGAVNYGYTF
length: 14
size: NA
J: TRBJ1-2
D: NA
V: TRBV19

DNA: TGTGCCAGCAGTGAGTTGCAGGGGGCTGAGACCCAGTACTTC
CDR3: CASSELQGAETQYF
length: 14
size: once
J: TRBJ2-5
D: TRBD1
V: TRBV2

DNA: TGTGCCAGCAGCTTGGGGGGGAGGACTGAAGCTTTCTTT
CDR3: CASSLGGRTEAFF
length: 13
size: NA
J: TRBJ1-1
D: NA
V: TRBV5-5

DNA: TGTGCCAGCAGTTTGAGTCTAAACTATGGCTACACCTTC
CDR3: CASSLSLNYGYTF
length: 13
size: NA
J: TRBJ1-2
D: NA
V: TRBV28